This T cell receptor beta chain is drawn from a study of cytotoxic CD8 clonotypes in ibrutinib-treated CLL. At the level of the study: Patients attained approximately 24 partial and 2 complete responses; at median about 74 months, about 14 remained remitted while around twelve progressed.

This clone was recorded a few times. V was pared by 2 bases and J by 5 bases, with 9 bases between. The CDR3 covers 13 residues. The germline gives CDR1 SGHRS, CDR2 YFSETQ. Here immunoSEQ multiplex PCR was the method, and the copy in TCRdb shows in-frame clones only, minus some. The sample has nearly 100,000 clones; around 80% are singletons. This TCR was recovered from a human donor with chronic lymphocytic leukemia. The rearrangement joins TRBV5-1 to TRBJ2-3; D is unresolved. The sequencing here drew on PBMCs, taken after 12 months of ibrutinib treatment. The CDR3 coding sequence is TGCGCCAGCAGCTTCCTATCCGGAGATACGCAGTATTTT. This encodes CASSFLSGDTQYF.